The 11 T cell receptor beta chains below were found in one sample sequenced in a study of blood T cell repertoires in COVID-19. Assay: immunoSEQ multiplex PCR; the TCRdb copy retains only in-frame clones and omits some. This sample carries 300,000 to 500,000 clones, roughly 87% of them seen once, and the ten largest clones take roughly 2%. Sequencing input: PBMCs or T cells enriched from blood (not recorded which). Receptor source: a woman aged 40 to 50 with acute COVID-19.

CDR3 protein: CASTQGATNEKLFF. DNA of the CDR3: TGTGCCAGCACCCAGGGGGCCACTAATGAAAAACTGTTTTTT. The V call is TRBV5-6, the J call TRBJ1-4; 8 nucleotides line up with TRBD1. The CDR3 runs to 14 residues. Germline CDR1 reads SGHDT; CDR2 reads YYEEEE. Losses at the gene ends were 6 bases for V and 2 bases for J; bases not matched to a gene: 3.

CDR3 protein: CASSNKGTAKLRGRDDNEQFF. The CDR3 DNA sequence: TGTGCCAGCAGCAATAAGGGAACGGCAAAACTGCGGGGTAGAGACGACAATGAGCAGTTCTTC. This chain joins TRBV21-1 and TRBJ2-1; the DNA was not compared with TRBD2, the D call given in the table. TRBV21-1 is a pseudogene locus. This CDR3 has 21 residues.

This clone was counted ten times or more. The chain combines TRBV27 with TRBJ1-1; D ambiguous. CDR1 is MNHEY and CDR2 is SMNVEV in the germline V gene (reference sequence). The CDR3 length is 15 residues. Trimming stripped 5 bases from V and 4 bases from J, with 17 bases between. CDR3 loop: CASSRSGSLGTEAFF. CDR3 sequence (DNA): TGTGCCAGCAGTCGATCCGGGTCGCTTGGCACTGAAGCTTTCTTT.

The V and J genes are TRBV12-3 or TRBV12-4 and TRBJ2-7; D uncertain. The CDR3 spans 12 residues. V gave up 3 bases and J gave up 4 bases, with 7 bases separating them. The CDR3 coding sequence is TGTGCCAGCAGTTTTGTGCGGTACGAGCAGTACTTC. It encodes CASSFVRYEQYF.

The CDR3 DNA sequence: TGTGCCAGCAGCTTTAACCGGGGACAGCGCAACACCGGGGAGCTGTTTTTT. As protein: CASSFNRGQRNTGELFF. This chain uses TRBV7-2 with TRBJ2-2; 7 bases align to TRBD1. With V trimmed by 3 bases and J by 2 bases, 9 bases remained unmatched. This CDR3 has 17 amino acids. Looked up from germline, CDR1 is SGHTA and CDR2 is FQGNSA.

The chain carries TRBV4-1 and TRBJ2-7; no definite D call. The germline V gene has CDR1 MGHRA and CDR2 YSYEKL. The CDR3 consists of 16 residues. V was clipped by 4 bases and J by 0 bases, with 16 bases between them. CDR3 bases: TGCGCCAGCAGCCCAAAGGTGGCGGAATCCTCCTACGAGCAGTACTTC. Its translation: CASSPKVAESSYEQYF.

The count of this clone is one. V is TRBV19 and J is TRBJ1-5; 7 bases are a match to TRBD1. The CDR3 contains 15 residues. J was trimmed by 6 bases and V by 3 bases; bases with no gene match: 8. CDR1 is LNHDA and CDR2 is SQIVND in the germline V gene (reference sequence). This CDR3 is CASSIDRVWIQPQHF. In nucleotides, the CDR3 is TGTGCCAGTAGTATCGACAGGGTCTGGATTCAGCCCCAGCATTTT. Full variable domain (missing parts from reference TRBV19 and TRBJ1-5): DGGITQSPKYLFRKEGQNVTLSCEQNLNHDAMYWYRQDPGQGLRLIYYSQIVNDFQKGDIAEGYSVSREKKESFPLTVTSAQKNPTAFYLCASSIDRVWIQPQHFGDGTRLSIL.

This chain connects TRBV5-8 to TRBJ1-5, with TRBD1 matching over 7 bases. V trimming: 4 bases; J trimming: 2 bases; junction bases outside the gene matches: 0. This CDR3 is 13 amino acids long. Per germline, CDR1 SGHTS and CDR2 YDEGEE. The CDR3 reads CASSDRGNQPQHF. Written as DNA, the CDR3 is TGTGCCAGCAGCGACAGGGGCAATCAGCCCCAGCATTTT.

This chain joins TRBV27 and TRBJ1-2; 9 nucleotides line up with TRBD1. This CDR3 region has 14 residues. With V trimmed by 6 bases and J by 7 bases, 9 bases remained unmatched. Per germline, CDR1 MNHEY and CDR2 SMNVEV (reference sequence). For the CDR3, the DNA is TGTGCCAGCAGGACGCCGGGACAGGGTAGTGGCTACACCTTC. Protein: CASRTPGQGSGYTF.

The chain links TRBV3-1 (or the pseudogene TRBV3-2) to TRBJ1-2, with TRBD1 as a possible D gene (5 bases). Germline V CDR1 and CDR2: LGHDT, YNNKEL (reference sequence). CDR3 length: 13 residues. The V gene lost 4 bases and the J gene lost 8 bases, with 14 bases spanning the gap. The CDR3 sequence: CASSRSRVDGYTF. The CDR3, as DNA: TGTGCCAGCAGCCGGAGCAGGGTTGACGGCTACACCTTC.

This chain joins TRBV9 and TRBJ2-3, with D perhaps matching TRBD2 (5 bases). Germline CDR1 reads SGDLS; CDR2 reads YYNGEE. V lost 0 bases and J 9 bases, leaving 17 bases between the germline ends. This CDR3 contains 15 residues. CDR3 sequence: CASSVEIAAERTQYF. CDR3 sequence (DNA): TGTGCCAGCAGCGTAGAGATCGCGGCCGAGCGGACGCAGTATTTT.